This TCR beta chain was recovered during a study of naive and memory T cell subsets. Study-wide points: No ground truth validated the naive and memory repertoire findings. TCR abundance followed a power law differing between naive and memory subsets. Over 95% of naive TCR sequences appeared only once, unlike memory subsets.

This clonotype turned up a few times. Antigen specificity is unknown. V dropped 7 bases and J dropped 5 bases, with 12 bases sitting between them. Germline-derived CDR1 and CDR2 are SQVTM and ANQGSEA. This CDR3 region has 12 residues. Four subsets defined by CD45RA and CD27 were sorted after CD3, CD4, CD8 and live/dead staining. Two oligonucleotides, mixed equimolar, formed the beta constant-region primer covering TRBC1 and TRBC2. Ligated cDNA was amplified by four rounds of PCR with nested alpha and beta constant-region primers and SP2. TCRdb re-analysed the UMI-ligation and nested PCR reads in MiXCR, keeping a single row per CDR3 protein. In the table there are 100,000 to 150,000 distinct CDR3 sequences, just over 35% of which are singletons.

The source of this sequence is a human donor in good health. The sequencing sample was made of central memory CD4+ T cells from blood. The V call is TRBV29-1, the J call TRBJ2-1, with D perhaps TRBD1 or TRBD2 (5 bases each). CDR3 amino acids: CSGGLADNEQFF. The CDR3 DNA sequence: TGCAGCGGGGGGTTGGCAGACAATGAGCAGTTCTTC.